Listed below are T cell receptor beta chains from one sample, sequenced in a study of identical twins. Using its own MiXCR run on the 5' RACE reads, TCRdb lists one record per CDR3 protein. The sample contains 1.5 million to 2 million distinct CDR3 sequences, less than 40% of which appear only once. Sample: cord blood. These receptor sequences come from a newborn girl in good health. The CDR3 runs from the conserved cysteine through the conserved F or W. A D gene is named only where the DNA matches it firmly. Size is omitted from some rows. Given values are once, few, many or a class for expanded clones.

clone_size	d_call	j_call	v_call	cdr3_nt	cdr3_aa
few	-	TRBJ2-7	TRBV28	TGTGCCAGCAGTTTGGTAGGGACTGAGATAGGCGAGCAGTACTTC	CASSLVGTEIGEQYF
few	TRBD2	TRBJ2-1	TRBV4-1	TGCGCCAGCAGCCACCAAGCGGGGGTCGCCTACAATGAGCAGTTCTTC	CASSHQAGVAYNEQFF
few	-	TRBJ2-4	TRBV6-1	TGTGCCAGCAGTGAAACCAGAGTAGCCAAAAACATTCAGTACTTC	CASSETRVAKNIQYF
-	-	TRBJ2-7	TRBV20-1	TGCAGTGCTAGTGCTGGTTCCCCCTACAATTACGAGCAGTACTTC	CSASAGSPYNYEQYF
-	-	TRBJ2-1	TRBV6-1	TGTGCCAGCAGTGAAGGGCCAGGAAGCTCCTACAATGAGCAGTTCTTC	CASSEGPGSSYNEQFF
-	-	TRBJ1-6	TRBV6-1	TGTGCCAGCAGTGTCGGGGACGATAAATCACCCCTCCACTTT	CASSVGDDKSPLHF
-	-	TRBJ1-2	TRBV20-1	TGCAGTGCTAGAGATTCGGCAGGAGGATATGGCTACACCTTC	CSARDSAGGYGYTF
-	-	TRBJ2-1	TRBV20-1	TGCAGTGCTCTTAAAGGGGGGGGTGAGCAGTTCTTC	CSALKGGGEQFF
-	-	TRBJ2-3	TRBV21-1	TGTGCCAGCAGCCTTACTAGCGGGGGTGCCCAAAGCACAGATACGCAGTATTTT	CASSLTSGGAQSTDTQYF
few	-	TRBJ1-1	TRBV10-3	TGTGCCATCAGTGAGTCCGTGTCCTTGAACACTGAAGCTTTCTTT	CAISESVSLNTEAFF
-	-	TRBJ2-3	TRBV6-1	TGTGCCAGCAGCCGCCAGTCCCCGCGCGGTCCCGATACGCAGTATTTT	CASSRQSPRGPDTQYF
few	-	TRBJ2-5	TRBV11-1	TGTGCCAGCAGCCGGACCGGGACGTATCAAGAGACCCAGTACTTC	CASSRTGTYQETQYF
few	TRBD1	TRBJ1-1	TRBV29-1	TGCAGCGTTCCCAATACAGGGGGCTCCTTGAACACTGAAGCTTTCTTT	CSVPNTGGSLNTEAFF
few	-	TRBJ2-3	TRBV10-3	TGTGCCATCAGCCTAATTGGGGGTACAGATACGCAGTATTTT	CAISLIGGTDTQYF
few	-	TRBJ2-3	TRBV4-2	TGTGCCAGCAGCCAAGGTATCTTCTCGGCAGCCCAGGGAACAGATACGCAGTATTTT	CASSQGIFSAAQGTDTQYF
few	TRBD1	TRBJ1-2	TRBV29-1	TGCAGCGTTGAGGGACAGGGGATCTATGGCTACACCTTC	CSVEGQGIYGYTF
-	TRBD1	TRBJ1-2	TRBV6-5	TGTGCCAGCAGTTACTCCGGGACAGGAACGTATGGCTACACCTTC	CASSYSGTGTYGYTF
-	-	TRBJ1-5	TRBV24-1	TGTGCCACCAGTGATTTAAGCAGCGGGCAGCCCCAGCATTTT	CATSDLSSGQPQHF
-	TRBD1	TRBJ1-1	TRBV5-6	TGTGCCAGCAGCTTGCTGGGACAGGCTCCAGAAGCTTTCTTT	CASSLLGQAPEAFF
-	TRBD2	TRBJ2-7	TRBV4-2	TGTGCCAGCAGCCAGGAGCGGGGCGATTACAATGAGCAGTACTTC	CASSQERGDYNEQYF
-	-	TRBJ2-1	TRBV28	TGTGCCAGCGGTTTAACGGCGGGATACTACAATGAGCAGTTCTTC	CASGLTAGYYNEQFF
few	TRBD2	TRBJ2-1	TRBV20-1	TGCAGTCCCCGCCCCCTAGCGGGTAACAATGAGCAGTTCTTC	CSPRPLAGNNEQFF
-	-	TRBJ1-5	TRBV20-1	TGCAGTGCTAGAGCCCTCGGGGGGAGTCAGCCCCAGCATTTT	CSARALGGSQPQHF
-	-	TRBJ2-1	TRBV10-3	TGTGCCATCAGTGAGGCCCGACTAGACAATGAGCAGTTCTTC	CAISEARLDNEQFF
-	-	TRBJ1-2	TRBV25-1	TGTGCCAGCAGAGAACAGAGTTACCCCTATGGCTACACCTTC	CASREQSYPYGYTF
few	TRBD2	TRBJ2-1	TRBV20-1	TGCAGTGCTAGGGTAGCGGGAGTGCCGGTGGATCAGTTCTTC	CSARVAGVPVDQFF
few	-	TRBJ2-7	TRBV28	TGTGCCAGCAGTTTCTCCTCCAACTACGAGCAGTACTTC	CASSFSSNYEQYF
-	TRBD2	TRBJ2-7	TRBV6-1	TGTGCCAGCAGTGAACCTAGCGGGGGCCCCACCTACGAGCAGTACTTC	CASSEPSGGPTYEQYF
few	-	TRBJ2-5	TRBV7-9	TGTGCCAGCAAAAAATTTACGGGAGAGACCCAGTACTTC	CASKKFTGETQYF
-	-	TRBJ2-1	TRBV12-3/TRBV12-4	TGTGCCAGCAGGTGGGGACTCAGTAACAATGAGCAGTTCTTC	CASRWGLSNNEQFF
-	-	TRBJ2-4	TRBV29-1	TGCAGCGTCCGGGGTGTAGCCAAAAACATTCAGTACTTC	CSVRGVAKNIQYF
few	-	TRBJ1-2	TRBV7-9	TGTGCCAGCAGCTTAGTCGCAGGGAATGGCTACACCTTC	CASSLVAGNGYTF
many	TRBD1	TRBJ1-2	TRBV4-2	TGTGCCAGCAGCCAGGAGACAGGGCTCTATGGCTACACCTTC	CASSQETGLYGYTF
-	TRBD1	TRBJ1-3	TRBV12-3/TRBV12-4	TGTGCCAGCAGAAGACAGGGTGTAGCTGGAAACACCATATATTTT	CASRRQGVAGNTIYF
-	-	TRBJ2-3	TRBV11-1	TGTGCCAGCAGCCCCCGGCTCTACGATACGCAGTATTTT	CASSPRLYDTQYF
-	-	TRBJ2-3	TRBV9	TGTGCCAGCAGCGTAGTACACAGCACAGATACGCAGTATTTT	CASSVVHSTDTQYF
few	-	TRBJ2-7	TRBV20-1	TGCAGTGCTGGGGCCCCGGGTCACAATGAGCAGTACTTC	CSAGAPGHNEQYF
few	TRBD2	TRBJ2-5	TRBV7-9	TGTGCCAGCAGCTTAGGCAAGCGGGGAGGGGTCGTTCAAGAGACCCAGTACTTC	CASSLGKRGGVVQETQYF
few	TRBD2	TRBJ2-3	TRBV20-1	TGCAGTGCCATTAAGCGGGGGATCACAGATACGCAGTATTTT	CSAIKRGITDTQYF
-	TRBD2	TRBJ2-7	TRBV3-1	TGTGCCAGCAGCCCTACATTCTTTCGACTAGCGGTGAGCTCCTACGAGCAGTACTTC	CASSPTFFRLAVSSYEQYF
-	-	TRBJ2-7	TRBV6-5	TGTGCCAGCAGTTACCCCGACGGCCCTTTCTACAATGAGCAGTACTTC	CASSYPDGPFYNEQYF
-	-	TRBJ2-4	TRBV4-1	TGCGCCAGCAGCCAATTTGAGCTTCTTCCTCTAGCCAAAAACATTCAGTACTTC	CASSQFELLPLAKNIQYF
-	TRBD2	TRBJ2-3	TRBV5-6	TGTGCCAGCAGCTTGGGACTAGCGGGAGCGATCACAGATACGCAGTATTTT	CASSLGLAGAITDTQYF
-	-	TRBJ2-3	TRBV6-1	TGTGCCAGCAGTGAAGCTTGGGCTAGCGTCGCAGATACGCAGTATTTT	CASSEAWASVADTQYF